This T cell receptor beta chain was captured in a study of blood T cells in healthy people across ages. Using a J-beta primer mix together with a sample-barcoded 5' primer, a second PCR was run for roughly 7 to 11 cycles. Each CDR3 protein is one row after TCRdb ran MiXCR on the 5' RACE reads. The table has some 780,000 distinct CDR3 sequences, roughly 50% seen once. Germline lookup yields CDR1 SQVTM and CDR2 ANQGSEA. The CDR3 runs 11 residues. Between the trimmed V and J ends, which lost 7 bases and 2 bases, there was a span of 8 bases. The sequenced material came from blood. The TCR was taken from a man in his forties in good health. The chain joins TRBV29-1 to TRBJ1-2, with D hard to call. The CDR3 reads CSGVGNYGYTF. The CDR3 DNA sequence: TGCAGCGGTGTAGGGAACTATGGCTACACCTTC. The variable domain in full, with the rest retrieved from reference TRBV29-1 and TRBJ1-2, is SAVISQKPSRDICQRGTSLTIQCQVDSQVTMMFWYRQQPGQSLTLIATANQGSEATYESGFVIDKFPISRPNLTFSTLTVSNMSPEDSSIYLCSGVGNYGYTFGSGTRLTVV.